This T cell receptor (beta chain) emerged from a study of CD8+ T cells in alopecia areata. RNA, once extracted, was reverse transcribed into cDNA for use as the sequencing template. Method: immunoSEQ multiplex PCR; TCRdb's copy keeps in-frame clones and lacks some. The sample holds approximately 170,000 clones, approximately 57% seen once. Treatment given: oral pan-JAK inhibitor, 5-10 mg twice daily. The receptor was derived from a human donor with alopecia areata. The material sequenced was CD4+ T cells sorted from blood, taken at week 24, from a patient treated with tofacitinib.

CDR3 protein: CASSLRDSPLHF. As DNA, the CDR3 is TGTGCCAGCAGCTTGAGGGATTCACCCCTCCACTTT. V is TRBV5-4 and J is TRBJ1-6; D is uncertain. V was cut by 1 base and J by 8 bases, with 4 bases left in between. Germline V gene data show CDR1 as SGHNT and CDR2 as YYREEE (reference sequence). The CDR3 is made up of 12 amino acids.